This TCR beta chain was profiled in a study of OX40 agonist ivuxolimab in advanced cancers. Profiling relied on immunoSEQ multiplex PCR, and the TCRdb table lists in-frame clones only, not all of them. Among about 54,000 clones listed, approximately 89% were seen once. With V trimmed by 3 bases and J by 1 base, 5 bases remained unmatched. The germline V gene has CDR1 KGHSH and CDR2 LQKENI. The CDR3 sequence is 16 residues long. On cycle 4 day 1 and cycle 7 day 1, as well as at baseline, blood was sampled. The sequence came from an adult with an advanced solid tumor such as melanoma, head and neck, liver or kidney cancer. Specimen: CD4+ or CD8+ T cells sorted from blood, collected in a trial of the OX40 agonist ivuxolimab. The J gene is TRBJ2-2, the V gene TRBV18; 7 bases match TRBD1. For the CDR3, the DNA is TGTGCCAGCTCACCCTGGACAGGCCAGAACACCGGGGAGCTGTTTTTT. Protein product: CASSPWTGQNTGELFF.